The TCR beta chain under discussion was sequenced for a study of T-cell reconstitution after alpha-beta-depleted transplantation in children. Unique molecular identifiers were used in preparing the TCRbeta library. TCRdb called the PCR reads again in MiXCR, with one record for every CDR3 protein. The top ten clones hold around 4.3% of a sample with 180,000 or so distinct CDR3 sequences, roughly 6.3% of them seen once. The table lists this clonotype with many counts. The antigen is unknown. Trimming took 6 bases from V and 2 from J, leaving 14 bases between them. Germline values: CDR1 SGHDN, CDR2 FVKESK. The length of the CDR3 is 15 residues. Findings of the study overall: Several hundred expanded graft clones reportedly supplied alpha-beta T cells about two months after transplant.

Here the sequenced sample was PBMCs, taken before TCRalphabeta/CD19-depleted stem cell transplant. The sequence derives from a girl under three years old with combined immunodeficiency, due to receive a stem cell transplant. The chain links TRBV14 to TRBJ2-1; D not resolved. Written as DNA, the CDR3 is TGTGCCAGCAGGCTCGGACCCCATACCTACAATGAGCAGTTCTTC. Its translation is CASRLGPHTYNEQFF. Supplemented by reference TRBV14 and TRBJ2-1, the full variable domain reads EAGVTQFPSHSVIEKGQTVTLRCDPISGHDNLYWYRRVMGKEIKFLLHFVKESKQDESGMPNNRFLAERTGGTYSTLKVQPAELEDSGVYFCASRLGPHTYNEQFFGPGTRLTVL.